A selection of T cell receptor beta chains follows, all from one sample in a study of blood T cells in healthy people across ages. TCRdb re-derived calls from the 5' RACE reads in MiXCR, one entry per CDR3 protein. This sample yields about 650,000 distinct CDR3 sequences, of which about 50% are seen a single time; 13% belongs to the top ten. Source material: blood. These receptors originate from an elderly woman in good health. Both conserved end residues are part of each CDR3. A D gene is named only where the DNA matches it firmly. Only part of the rows carry a size: once, few, many, or a class if the clone is expanded.

TRBV7-9	-	-	TRBJ1-2	15	TGTGCCAGCACGGGATACGGAGGGGAAACCTATGGCTACACCTTC	CASTGYGGETYGYTF
TRBV20-1	-	TRBD2	TRBJ2-2	17	TGCAGTGCTCTCCCCGGGACTATTATCCCAGTCGGCGGGGAGCTGTTTTTT	CSALPGTIIPVGGELFF
TRBV20-1	few	TRBD2	TRBJ2-1	14	TGCAGTGCCGCTAGCGGGAGGGCTGGCAATGAGCAGTTCTTC	CSAASGRAGNEQFF
TRBV20-1	-	-	TRBJ2-3	18	TGCAGTGCTATTTGGCCGAGGACCGGGGGTAGGGAGCCAGATACGCAGTATTTT	CSAIWPRTGGREPDTQYF
TRBV4-2	many	-	TRBJ2-1	11	TGTGCCAGCAGCCAAGATGATGAGCAGTTCTTC	CASSQDDEQFF
TRBV27	-	-	TRBJ2-7	15	TGTGCCAGCAGCCCCCAACTGAGCGTCTCCTACGAGCAGTACTTC	CASSPQLSVSYEQYF
TRBV10-3	many	-	TRBJ2-1	17	TGTGCCATCAGTGATTCCGACAGGTGGGTTCGGAACAATGAGCAGTTCTTC	CAISDSDRWVRNNEQFF
TRBV6-5	-	TRBD2	TRBJ2-1	15	TGTGCCAGCAGTTACTCACTAGCGGGGGGAAATGAGCAGTTCTTC	CASSYSLAGGNEQFF
TRBV20-1	-	-	TRBJ2-7	14	TGCAGTGCTCGAAACCTGGGAACCCCCTACGAGCAGTACTTC	CSARNLGTPYEQYF
TRBV12-3/TRBV12-4	-	-	TRBJ2-1	12	TGTGCCAGCAGTCACAGGCGGAATGAGCAGTTCTTC	CASSHRRNEQFF
TRBV3-1	-	-	TRBJ2-2	12	TGTGCCAGCAGCCCGCAGATAGGGGAGCTGTTTTTT	CASSPQIGELFF
TRBV2	few	-	TRBJ1-1	15	TGTGCCAGCAGCCGACTCGGGACACCGAACACTGAAGCTTTCTTT	CASSRLGTPNTEAFF
TRBV29-1	many	-	TRBJ2-1	14	TGCAGCGTTGAGCGGGATAGGGGGTCTGGTGAGCAGTTCTTC	CSVERDRGSGEQFF
TRBV12-3/TRBV12-4	many	TRBD2	TRBJ2-3	16	TGTGCCAGCAGTTCGGGCGGGGGGGCCGGCACAGATACGCAGTATTTT	CASSSGGGAGTDTQYF
TRBV2	-	-	TRBJ2-1	15	TGTGCCAGCAGTGGGGTCGGGATCGGGTTCAATGAGCAGTTCTTC	CASSGVGIGFNEQFF
TRBV6-2/TRBV6-3	-	-	TRBJ2-5	15	TGTGCCAGCAGTTATTATAGGACAGCCCAAGAGACCCAGTACTTC	CASSYYRTAQETQYF
TRBV9	many	TRBD2	TRBJ2-5	15	TGTGCCAGCAGCGTAATAAGCGGGAGTTCAGAGACCCAGTACTTC	CASSVISGSSETQYF
TRBV2	-	-	TRBJ1-5	14	TGTGCCAGCAGTGATACGGGGGCGGATCGGCCCCAGCATTTT	CASSDTGADRPQHF
TRBV25-1	many	TRBD1	TRBJ2-5	13	TGTGCCAGCAGTTTGAGGGGGCGTGAGACCCAGTACTTC	CASSLRGRETQYF
TRBV3-1	once	-	TRBJ2-3	15	TGTGCCAGCAGCCAAGATCTCATCGGGACAGATACGCAGTATTTT	CASSQDLIGTDTQYF
TRBV20-1	-	-	TRBJ1-1	12	TGCAGTGCCAAGGACGGGAGGACTGAAGCTTTCTTT	CSAKDGRTEAFF
TRBV29-1	few	TRBD1	TRBJ1-2	15	TGCAGCGTTGAGGGCCCCGGACAGGGGATCTATGGCTACACCTTC	CSVEGPGQGIYGYTF
TRBV6-2/TRBV6-3	-	TRBD1	TRBJ1-1	13	TGTGCCAGCAGGGAACAGGGGACTCCTGAGGCTTTCTTT	CASREQGTPEAFF
TRBV7-8	many	TRBD2	TRBJ2-4	15	TGTGCCAGCAACCCCATTCCTCGGGGGGTGAACATTCAGTACTTC	CASNPIPRGVNIQYF
TRBV2	few	TRBD2	TRBJ2-2	15	TGTGCCAGCTGTCGGGACTACCAATTCGCCGGGGAGCTGTTTTTT	CASCRDYQFAGELFF
TRBV9	-	-	TRBJ1-2	14	TGTGCCAGCAGCGTAGGACAGGCAAACTATGGCTACACCTTC	CASSVGQANYGYTF
TRBV7-9	-	-	TRBJ2-3	12	TGTGCCAGCGGCTTTGTACAGGGTACGCAGTATTTT	CASGFVQGTQYF
TRBV7-7	many	TRBD2	TRBJ2-1	15	TGTGCCAGCAGCCGGACTAGCGGGAGGCATAATGAGCAGTTCTTC	CASSRTSGRHNEQFF
TRBV9	many	-	TRBJ2-1	13	TGTGCCAGCAGCGGACTTTCCAACAATGAGCAGTTCTTC	CASSGLSNNEQFF